These T cell receptor beta chains were read from a single sample in a study of blood T cell repertoires in COVID-19. The assay was immunoSEQ multiplex PCR, and TCRdb's table has in-frame clones only and misses some. The table shows about 140,000 clones, with about 87% occurring only once. Input material: peripheral blood. These receptors originate from a human donor with COVID-19, enrolled during active disease. The donor label of this sample is uncertain. CDR3s include the opening cysteine and the closing phenylalanine or tryptophan. A D gene is named only where the DNA matches it firmly. Clone size is shown for a subset of rows, as once, few, many or a class of expanded clone.

j_call v_call d_call clone_size cdr3_nt cdr3_aa
TRBJ2-7 TRBV7-2 TRBD2 NA TGTGCCAGCAGCCAAACGGGGGACTACTCCTACGAGCAGTACTTC CASSQTGDYSYEQYF
TRBJ2-7 TRBV10-3 NA NA TGTGCCATCAGTGGAGGGTCGGGAAACGAGCAGTACTTC CAISGGSGNEQYF
TRBJ1-3 TRBV5-1 NA few TGCGCCAGCAGCCCCGATACAGGAGATGGAAACACCATATATTTT CASSPDTGDGNTIYF
TRBJ2-7 TRBV5-4 TRBD1 few TGTGCCAGCAGCTTGCCGGGACAGGTCTACGAGCAGTACTTC CASSLPGQVYEQYF
TRBJ1-6 TRBV6-5 NA NA TGTGCCAGCTTTTTGGGAGTGAATTCACCCCTCCACTTT CASFLGVNSPLHF
TRBJ1-1 TRBV4-1 NA NA TGCGCCAGCAGCCAAGATCACGAGGGCCTAGTCACTGAAGCTTTCTTT CASSQDHEGLVTEAFF
TRBJ1-2 TRBV7-9 TRBD1 few TGTGCCAGCAGCTCCTATAAACAGGGGGCGGCGGGTGGCTACACCTTC CASSSYKQGAAGGYTF
TRBJ2-1 TRBV11-3 NA NA TGTGCCAGCAGCTTAGGGGCCAGGGAAAATGAGCAGTTCTTC CASSLGARENEQFF
TRBJ2-5 TRBV7-3 NA NA TGTGCCAGCAGCGTGACAGTACGGGAGACCCAGTACTTC CASSVTVRETQYF
TRBJ2-7 TRBV7-8 NA NA TGTGCCAGCAGCTTCTTGACTCCATCTGCGGAGCAGTACTTC CASSFLTPSAEQYF
TRBJ1-1 TRBV6-1 NA NA TGTGCCAGCAGTGAAAACAGGAACACTGAAGCTTTCTTT CASSENRNTEAFF
TRBJ1-5 TRBV7-3 NA NA TGTGCCAGCAGGACTGACAGGCGCAATCAGCCCCAGCATTTT CASRTDRRNQPQHF
TRBJ2-5 TRBV2 TRBD1 NA TGTGCCAGCAGTCGGACAGGCCTCCACCAAGAGACCCAGTACTTC CASSRTGLHQETQYF
TRBJ2-3 TRBV19 NA NA TGTGCCAGTAGTTTTACCCAGTTTGCGCAGTATTTT CASSFTQFAQYF
TRBJ1-5 TRBV2 NA NA TGTGCCAGCAGTGATTGGGGACTAATGGGGCAGCCCCAGCATTTT CASSDWGLMGQPQHF
TRBJ2-1 TRBV14 NA NA TGTGCCAGCAGCCAGGGACTTAAGGCGGTCTTC CASSQGLKAVF
TRBJ1-2 TRBV12-3/TRBV12-4 NA NA TGTGCCAGCAGCCCCGGGAACCCAGGCTACACCTTT CASSPGNPGYTF
TRBJ1-1 TRBV5-1 TRBD1 NA TGCGCCAGCAGCTCAAATGGACAGGGGGCATCTGAAGCTTTCTTT CASSSNGQGASEAFF
TRBJ1-2 TRBV27 NA NA TGTGCCAGCAGTGAAAACAGGGATGGCTACACCTTC CASSENRDGYTF
TRBJ1-1 TRBV5-1 NA NA TGCGCCAGCAGCTTGGAGCCTCCCCATAGCACTGAAGCTTTCTTT CASSLEPPHSTEAFF
TRBJ1-3 TRBV12-3/TRBV12-4 NA NA TGTGCCAGCAGTCAACAGGCCGGGAACACCATATATTTT CASSQQAGNTIYF
TRBJ2-1 TRBV11-2 TRBD2 once TGTGCCAGCAGCTTAGGCGGGGGCTACAATGAGCAGTTCTTC CASSLGGGYNEQFF
TRBJ2-6 TRBV2 NA NA TGTGCCAGCAGTGAGGGCTCCCGGGGGAGGGGGGCCGACGTCCTGACTTTC CASSEGSRGRGADVLTF
TRBJ2-6 TRBV5-4 TRBD1 NA TGTGCCAGCAGCGTTGGGGGACAGGGATTCCTGAGGGCCAACGTCCTGACTTTC CASSVGGQGFLRANVLTF